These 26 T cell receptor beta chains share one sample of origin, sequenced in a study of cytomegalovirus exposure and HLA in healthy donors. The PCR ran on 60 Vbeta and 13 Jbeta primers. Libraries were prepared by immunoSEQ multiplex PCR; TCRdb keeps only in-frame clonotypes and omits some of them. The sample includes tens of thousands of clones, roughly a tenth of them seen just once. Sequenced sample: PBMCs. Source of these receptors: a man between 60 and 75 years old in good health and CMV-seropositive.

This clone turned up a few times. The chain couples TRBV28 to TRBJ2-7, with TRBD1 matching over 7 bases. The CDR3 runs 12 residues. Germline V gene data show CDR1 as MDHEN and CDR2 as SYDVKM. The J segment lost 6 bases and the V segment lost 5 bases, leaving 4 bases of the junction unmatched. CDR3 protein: CASSPDRAEQYV. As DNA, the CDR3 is TGTGCCAGCAGTCCCGACAGGGCCGAGCAGTACGTC.

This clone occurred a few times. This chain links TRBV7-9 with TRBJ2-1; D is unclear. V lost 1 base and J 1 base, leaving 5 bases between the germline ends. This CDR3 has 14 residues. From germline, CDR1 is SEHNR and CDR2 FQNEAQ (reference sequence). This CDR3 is CASSLVLSYNEQFF. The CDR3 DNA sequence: TGTGCCAGCAGCTTAGTACTTTCCTACAATGAGCAGTTCTTC.

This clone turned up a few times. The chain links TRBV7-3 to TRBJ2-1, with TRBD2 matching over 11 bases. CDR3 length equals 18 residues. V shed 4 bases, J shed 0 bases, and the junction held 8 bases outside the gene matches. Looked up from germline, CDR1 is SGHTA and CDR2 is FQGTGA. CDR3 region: CASSYEGLAASSYNEQFF. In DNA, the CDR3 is TGTGCCAGCAGCTACGAGGGACTAGCGGCAAGCTCCTACAATGAGCAGTTCTTC.

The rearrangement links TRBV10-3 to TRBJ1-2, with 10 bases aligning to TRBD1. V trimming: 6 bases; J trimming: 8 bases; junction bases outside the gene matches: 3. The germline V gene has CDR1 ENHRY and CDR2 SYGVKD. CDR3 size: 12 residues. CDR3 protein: CAIRGTGEGYTF. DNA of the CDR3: TGTGCCATCAGGGGGACAGGGGAAGGCTACACCTTC.

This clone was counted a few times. CDR3 region: CASSEGPIYNEQFF. The CDR3 nucleotides read TGTGCCAGCAGTGAAGGCCCTATATACAATGAGCAGTTCTTC. The J gene is TRBJ2-1, the V gene TRBV2, with D uncertain. With 1 base removed from V and 4 bases from J, the gap between germline ends came to 8 bases. The CDR3 sequence is 14 residues long. From germline, CDR1 is SNHLY and CDR2 FYNNEI.

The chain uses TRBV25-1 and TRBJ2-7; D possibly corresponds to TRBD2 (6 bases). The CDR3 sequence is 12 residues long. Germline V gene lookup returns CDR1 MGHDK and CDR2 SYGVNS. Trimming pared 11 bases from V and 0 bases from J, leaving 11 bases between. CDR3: CASGLNSYEQYF. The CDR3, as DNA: TGTGCCTCGGGACTGAACTCCTACGAGCAGTACTTC.

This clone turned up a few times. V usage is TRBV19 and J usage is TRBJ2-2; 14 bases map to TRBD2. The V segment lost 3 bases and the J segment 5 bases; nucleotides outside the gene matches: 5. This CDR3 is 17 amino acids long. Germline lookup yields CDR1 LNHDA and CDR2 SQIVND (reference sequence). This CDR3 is CASSMGTSGSGTGELFF. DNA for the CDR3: TGTGCCAGTAGTATGGGGACTAGCGGGAGCGGGACCGGGGAGCTGTTTTTT.

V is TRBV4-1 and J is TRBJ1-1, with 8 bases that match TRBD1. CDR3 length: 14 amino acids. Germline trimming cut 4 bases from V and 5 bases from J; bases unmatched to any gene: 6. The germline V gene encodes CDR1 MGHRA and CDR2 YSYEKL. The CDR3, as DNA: TGCGCCAGCAGCCCGGACAGGGAGGGGACTGAAGCTTTCTTT. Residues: CASSPDREGTEAFF.

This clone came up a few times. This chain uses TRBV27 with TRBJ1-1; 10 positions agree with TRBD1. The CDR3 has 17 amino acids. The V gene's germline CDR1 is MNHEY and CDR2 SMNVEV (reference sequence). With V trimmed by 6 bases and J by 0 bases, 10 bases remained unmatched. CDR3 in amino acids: CASSLRGQGMMNTEAFF. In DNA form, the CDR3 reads TGTGCCAGCAGCCTCCGGGGACAGGGGATGATGAACACTGAAGCTTTCTTT.

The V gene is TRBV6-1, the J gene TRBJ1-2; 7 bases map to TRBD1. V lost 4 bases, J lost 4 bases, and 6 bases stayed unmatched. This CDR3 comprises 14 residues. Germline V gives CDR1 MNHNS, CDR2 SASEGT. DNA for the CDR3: TGTGCCAGCAGTGGGAACAGGGGTGGCTATGGCTACACCTTC. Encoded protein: CASSGNRGGYGYTF.

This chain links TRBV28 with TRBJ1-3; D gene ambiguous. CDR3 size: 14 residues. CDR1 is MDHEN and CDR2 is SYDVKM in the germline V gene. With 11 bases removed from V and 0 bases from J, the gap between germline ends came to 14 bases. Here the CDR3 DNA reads TGTGCCTGCTGGATGGGAGGCTCTGGAAACACCATATATTTT. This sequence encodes CACWMGGSGNTIYF.

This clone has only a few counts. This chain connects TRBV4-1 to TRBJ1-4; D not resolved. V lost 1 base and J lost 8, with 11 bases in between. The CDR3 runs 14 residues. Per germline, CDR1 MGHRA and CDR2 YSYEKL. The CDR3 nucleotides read TGCGCCAGCAGCCAAGGGCAGCCGGGAGAAAAACTGTTTTTT. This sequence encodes CASSQGQPGEKLFF.

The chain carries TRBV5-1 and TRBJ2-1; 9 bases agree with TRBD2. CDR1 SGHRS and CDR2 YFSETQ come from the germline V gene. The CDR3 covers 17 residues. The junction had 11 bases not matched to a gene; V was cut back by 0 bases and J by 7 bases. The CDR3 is CASSLANLAGMGNEQFF. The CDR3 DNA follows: TGCGCCAGCAGCTTGGCCAACCTAGCGGGAATGGGGAATGAGCAGTTCTTC.

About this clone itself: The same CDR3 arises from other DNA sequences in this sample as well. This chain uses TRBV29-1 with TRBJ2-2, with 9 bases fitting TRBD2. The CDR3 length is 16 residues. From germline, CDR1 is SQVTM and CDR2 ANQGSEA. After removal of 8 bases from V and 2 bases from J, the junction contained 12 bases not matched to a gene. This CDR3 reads CSRGTSGGTNTGELFF. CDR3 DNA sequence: TGCAGCAGGGGGACCAGCGGGGGGACTAACACCGGGGAGCTGTTTTTT.

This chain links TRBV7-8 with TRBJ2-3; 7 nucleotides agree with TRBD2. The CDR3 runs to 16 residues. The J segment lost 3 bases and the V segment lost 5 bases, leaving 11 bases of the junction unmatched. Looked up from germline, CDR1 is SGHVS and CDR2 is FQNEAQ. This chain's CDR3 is CASSQGAGDPTDTQYF. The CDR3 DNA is TGTGCCAGCAGCCAAGGGGCGGGAGATCCGACAGATACGCAGTATTTT.

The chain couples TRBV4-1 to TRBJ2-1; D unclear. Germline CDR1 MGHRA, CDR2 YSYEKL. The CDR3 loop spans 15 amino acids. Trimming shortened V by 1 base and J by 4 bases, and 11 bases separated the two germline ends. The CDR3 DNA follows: TGCGCCAGCAGCCAAGCGCTCAACAGTTACAATGAGCAGTTCTTC. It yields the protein CASSQALNSYNEQFF.

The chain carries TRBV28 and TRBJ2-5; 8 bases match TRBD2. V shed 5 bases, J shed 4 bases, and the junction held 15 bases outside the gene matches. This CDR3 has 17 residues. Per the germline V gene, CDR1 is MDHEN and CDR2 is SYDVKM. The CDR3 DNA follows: TGTGCCAGCAGTCCCGGGGGGGGGAGGTTTCATGGAGAGACCCAGTACTTC. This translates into CASSPGGGRFHGETQYF.

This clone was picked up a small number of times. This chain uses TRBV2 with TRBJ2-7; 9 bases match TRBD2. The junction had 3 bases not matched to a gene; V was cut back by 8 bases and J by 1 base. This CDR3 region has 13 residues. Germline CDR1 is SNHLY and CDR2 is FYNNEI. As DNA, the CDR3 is TGTGCCAGCGCTAGCGGGGTGTCCTACGAGCAGTACTTC. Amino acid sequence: CASASGVSYEQYF.

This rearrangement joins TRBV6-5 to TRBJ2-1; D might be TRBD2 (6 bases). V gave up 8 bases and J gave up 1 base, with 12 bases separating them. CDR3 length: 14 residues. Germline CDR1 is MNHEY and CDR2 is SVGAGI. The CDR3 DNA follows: TGTGCCAGCCATGGCGGGGCGTCCTACAATGAGCAGTTCTTC. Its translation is CASHGGASYNEQFF.

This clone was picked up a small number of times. The CDR3: CASSAGYNYGYTF. The CDR3, as DNA: TGTGCCAGCAGTGCAGGGTATAACTATGGCTACACCTTC. V gene TRBV6-6 combines with J gene TRBJ1-2, with a weak D call TRBD1 (5 bases). Germline CDR1 reads MNHNY; CDR2 reads SVGAGI (reference sequence). The CDR3 has 13 residues. V shed 5 bases and J shed 1 base, with 8 bases lying between them.

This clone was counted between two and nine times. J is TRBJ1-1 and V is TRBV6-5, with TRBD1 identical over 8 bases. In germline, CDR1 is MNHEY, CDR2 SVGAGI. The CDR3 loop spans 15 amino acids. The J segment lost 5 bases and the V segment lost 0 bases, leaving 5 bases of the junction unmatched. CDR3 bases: TGTGCCAGCAGTTACTCGAGACAGGGGCAGACTGAAGCTTTCTTT. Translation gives CASSYSRQGQTEAFF.

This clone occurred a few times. The CDR3 DNA reads TGTGCCAGCTCCCCTATAGGGACAGGGAACGGACAGCCCCAGCATTTT. The encoded protein is CASSPIGTGNGQPQHF. This sequence joins TRBV18 and TRBJ1-5; 9 nucleotides align to TRBD1. Germline CDR1 KGHSH, CDR2 LQKENI. V trimming: 6 bases; J trimming: 7 bases; junction bases outside the gene matches: 13. The CDR3 runs 16 residues.

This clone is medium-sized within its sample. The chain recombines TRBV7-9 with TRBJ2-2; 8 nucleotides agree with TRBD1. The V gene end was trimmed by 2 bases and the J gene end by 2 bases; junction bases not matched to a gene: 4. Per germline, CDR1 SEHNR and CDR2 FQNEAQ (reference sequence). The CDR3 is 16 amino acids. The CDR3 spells CASSLSQGVNTGELFF. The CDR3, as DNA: TGTGCCAGCAGCTTATCACAGGGGGTCAACACCGGGGAGCTGTTTTTT.

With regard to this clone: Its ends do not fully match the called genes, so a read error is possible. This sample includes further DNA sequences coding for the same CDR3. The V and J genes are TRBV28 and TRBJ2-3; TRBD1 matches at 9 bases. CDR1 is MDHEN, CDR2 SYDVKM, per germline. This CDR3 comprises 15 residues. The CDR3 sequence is CASSARDRDPDTQYF. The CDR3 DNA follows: TGTGCCAGCAGTGCCCGGGACAGGGACCCAGACACGCAGTATTTT.

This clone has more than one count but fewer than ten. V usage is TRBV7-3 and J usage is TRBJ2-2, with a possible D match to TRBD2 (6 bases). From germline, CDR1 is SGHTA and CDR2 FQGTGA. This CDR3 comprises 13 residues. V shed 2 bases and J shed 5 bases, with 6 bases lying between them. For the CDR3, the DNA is TGTGCCAGCAGCTTAGGGGGGACCGGGGAGCTGTTTTTT. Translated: CASSLGGTGELFF.

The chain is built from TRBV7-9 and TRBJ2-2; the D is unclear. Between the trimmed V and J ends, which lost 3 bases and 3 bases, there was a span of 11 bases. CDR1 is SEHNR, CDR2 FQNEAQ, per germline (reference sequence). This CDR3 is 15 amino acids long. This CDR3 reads CASSLVGGDTGELFF. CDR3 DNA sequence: TGTGCCAGCAGCTTGGTTGGCGGTGACACCGGGGAGCTGTTTTTT.